Below are 10 T cell receptor beta chains sequenced from a single sample in a study of CD8 T cells in Susac syndrome. RNA, at about 0.45 to 1 ug, was reverse transcribed with random hexamers. Via MiXCR, TCRdb re-called the immunoSEQ multiplex PCR reads, giving one row per CDR3 protein. This sample has 400,000 to 550,000 distinct CDR3 sequences, with more than 80% found just once. The sequencing sample was made of CD8+ T cells from PBMCs. These receptors originate from a human donor with multiple sclerosis.

The chain uses TRBV30 and TRBJ1-2; TRBD1 aligns across 10 bases. The germline CDR1 and CDR2 sequences are GTSNPN and SVGIG (reference sequence). Trimming took 3 bases from V and 8 from J; bases not matched to a gene: 6. CDR3 length: 13 amino acids. CDR3 amino acids: CAWREGQGQGYTF. For the CDR3, the DNA is TGTGCCTGGAGAGAGGGACAGGGGCAGGGCTACACCTTC.

V gene TRBV7-9 combines with J gene TRBJ2-5; weak D call: TRBD2 (6 bases). V lost 4 bases and J lost 5, with 17 bases in between. The CDR3 loop spans 15 amino acids. The germline V gene has CDR1 SEHNR and CDR2 FQNEAQ (reference sequence). The CDR3 is CASSSWTPGEETQYF. As DNA, the CDR3 is TGTGCCAGCAGCTCCTGGACACCGGGAGAGGAGACCCAGTACTTC.

The CDR3 region is CASSEFRLAGRQETQYF. CDR3 DNA: TGTGCCAGCAGTGAATTTCGACTAGCGGGACGCCAAGAGACCCAGTACTTC. This chain links TRBV6-1 with TRBJ2-5, with 11 bases aligning to TRBD2. Germline V gives CDR1 MNHNS, CDR2 SASEGT. The trim removed 2 bases at V and 1 base at J, leaving 6 bases unmatched. CDR3 length: 17 amino acids.

The genes are TRBV19 and TRBJ2-7; D call uncertain. This CDR3 region has 12 residues. Germline assignment: CDR1 LNHDA and CDR2 SQIVND (reference sequence). V lost 3 bases and J 2 bases, leaving 5 bases between the germline ends. CDR3: CASSIGPYEQYF. The CDR3 DNA is TGTGCCAGTAGTATTGGGCCCTACGAGCAGTACTTC.

The chain has TRBV24-1 and TRBJ2-3; D not resolved. The CDR3 runs 12 residues. V shed 3 bases and J shed 5 bases, with 5 bases lying between them. Germline V gene data show CDR1 as KGHDR and CDR2 as SFDVKD. Here the CDR3 DNA reads TGTGCCACCAGTGATGACTTAGATACGCAGTATTTT. Translation: CATSDDLDTQYF.

The chain couples TRBV4-1 to TRBJ1-1, with 7 bases identical to TRBD1. Looked up from germline, CDR1 is MGHRA and CDR2 is YSYEKL. There are 15 residues in the CDR3. Losses at the gene ends were 3 bases for V and 1 base for J; bases not matched to a gene: 5. The CDR3 nucleotides are TGCGCCAGCAGCCACCAGACAGGGCAGAACACTGAAGCTTTCTTT. It codes for CASSHQTGQNTEAFF.

The chain carries TRBV14 and TRBJ1-3; D gene uncertain. The CDR3 runs to 17 residues. Between the trimmed V and J ends, which lost 3 bases and 4 bases, there was a span of 19 bases. Germline V lookup: CDR1 SGHDN, CDR2 FVKESK. CDR3 in DNA: TGTGCCAGCAGCCAGACCTGGCCGAGTGAACCCGGAAACACCATATATTTT. Its protein is CASSQTWPSEPGNTIYF. The full variable domain, its missing parts supplied by reference TRBV14 and TRBJ1-3, is EAGVTQFPSHSVIEKGQTVTLRCDPISGHDNLYWYRRVMGKEIKFLLHFVKESKQDESGMPNNRFLAERTGGTYSTLKVQPAELEDSGVYFCASSQTWPSEPGNTIYFGEGSWLTVV.

In its sample, this clonotype was seen a few times. V is TRBV12-3 or TRBV12-4 and J is TRBJ1-1; no firm D call. The V end was cut by 6 bases, the J end by 3 bases, with 14 bases between. CDR3 size: 14 residues. CDR3 sequence: CASRAEGSDTEAFF. The CDR3 nucleotides are TGTGCCAGCAGGGCCGAAGGATCGGACACTGAAGCTTTCTTT.

V and J are TRBV12-3 or TRBV12-4 and TRBJ2-7; D remains ambiguous. Trimming took 1 base from V and 6 from J, leaving 10 bases between them. CDR3 size: 13 residues. The CDR3 DNA sequence: TGTGCCAGCAGTTTAGGGCCTTCCCTCGAGCAGTACTTC. It specifies CASSLGPSLEQYF.

The chain uses TRBV29-1 and TRBJ2-2; the D is unclear. The germline gives CDR1 SQVTM, CDR2 ANQGSEA. Trimming removed 0 bases from V and 5 bases from J, with 7 bases in between. The CDR3 runs 13 residues. In DNA form, the CDR3 reads TGCAGCGTTGAAGATCGGCTAACCGGGGAGCTGTTTTTT. Its translation is CSVEDRLTGELFF.